The following is a TCR beta chain sequence with its context. This CDR3 has 14 amino acids. Germline V gives CDR1 SEHNR, CDR2 FQNEAQ (reference sequence). V was clipped by 5 bases and J by 6 bases; unmatched bases: 5. This record belongs to a study of Graves' ophthalmopathy and Graves' hyperthyroidism. Exclusion covered patients with other autoimmune diseases or uncontrolled infections (as well as pregnancy or lactation). RNA transcripts were the source from which TCR beta CDR3 regions were amplified. Following a first-round RT-PCR that used HTBI primers, a second-round multiplex PCR was carried out. TCRdb processed the multiplex PCR reads anew with MiXCR; each CDR3 protein has one entry. The table includes about 740,000 distinct CDR3 sequences, around 40% detected once.

Sequenced input: peripheral blood. The sequence was collected from an adult man with Graves' ophthalmopathy. V and J are TRBV7-9 and TRBJ2-2, with 8 positions matching TRBD1. The CDR3 DNA sequence: TGTGCCAGCAGCGGACAGGGAGTACCCGGGGAGCTGTTTTTT. Translating it yields CASSGQGVPGELFF.